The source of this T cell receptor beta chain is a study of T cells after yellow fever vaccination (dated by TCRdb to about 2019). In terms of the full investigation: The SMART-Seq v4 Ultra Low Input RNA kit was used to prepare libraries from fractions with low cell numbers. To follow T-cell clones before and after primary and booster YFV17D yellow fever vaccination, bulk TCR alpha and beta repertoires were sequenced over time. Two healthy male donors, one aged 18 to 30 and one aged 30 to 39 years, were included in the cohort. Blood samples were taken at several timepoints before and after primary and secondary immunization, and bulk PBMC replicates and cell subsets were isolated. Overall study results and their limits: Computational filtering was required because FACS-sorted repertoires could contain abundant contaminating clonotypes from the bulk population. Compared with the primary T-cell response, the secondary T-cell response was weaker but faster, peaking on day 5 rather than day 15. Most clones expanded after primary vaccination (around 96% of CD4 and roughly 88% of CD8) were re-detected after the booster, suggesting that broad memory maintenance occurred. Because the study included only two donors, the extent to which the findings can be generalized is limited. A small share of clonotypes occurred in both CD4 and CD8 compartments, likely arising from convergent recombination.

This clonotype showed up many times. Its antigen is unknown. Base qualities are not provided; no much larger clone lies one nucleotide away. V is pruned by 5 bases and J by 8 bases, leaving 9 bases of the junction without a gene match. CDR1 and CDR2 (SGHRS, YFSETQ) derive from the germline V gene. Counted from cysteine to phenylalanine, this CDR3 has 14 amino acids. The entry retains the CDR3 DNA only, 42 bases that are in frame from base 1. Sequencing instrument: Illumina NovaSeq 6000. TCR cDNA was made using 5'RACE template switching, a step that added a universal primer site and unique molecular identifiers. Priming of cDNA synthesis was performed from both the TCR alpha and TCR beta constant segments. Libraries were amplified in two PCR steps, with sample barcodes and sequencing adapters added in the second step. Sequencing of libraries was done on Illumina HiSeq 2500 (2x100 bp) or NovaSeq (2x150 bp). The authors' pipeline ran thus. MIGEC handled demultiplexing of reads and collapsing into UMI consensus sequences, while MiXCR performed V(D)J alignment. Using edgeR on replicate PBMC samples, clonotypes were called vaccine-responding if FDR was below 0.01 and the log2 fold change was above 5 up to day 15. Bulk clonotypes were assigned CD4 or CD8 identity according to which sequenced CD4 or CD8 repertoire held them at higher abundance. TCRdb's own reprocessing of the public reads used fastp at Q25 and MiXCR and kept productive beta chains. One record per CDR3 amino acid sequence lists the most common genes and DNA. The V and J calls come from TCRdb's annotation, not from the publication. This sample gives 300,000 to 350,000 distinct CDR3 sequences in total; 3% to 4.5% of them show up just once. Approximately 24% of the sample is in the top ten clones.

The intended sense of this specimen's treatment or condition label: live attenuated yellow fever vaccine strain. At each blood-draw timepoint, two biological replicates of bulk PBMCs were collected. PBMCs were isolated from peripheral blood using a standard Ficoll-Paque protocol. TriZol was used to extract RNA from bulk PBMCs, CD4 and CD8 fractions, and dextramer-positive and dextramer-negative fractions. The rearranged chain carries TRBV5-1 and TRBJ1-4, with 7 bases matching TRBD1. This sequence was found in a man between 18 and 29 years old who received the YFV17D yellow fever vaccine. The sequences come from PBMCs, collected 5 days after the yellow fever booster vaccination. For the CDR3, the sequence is CASRPGGAEEKLFF. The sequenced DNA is TGCGCCAGCAGGCCAGGGGGGGCCGAGGAAAAACTGTTTTTT.